Listed below are T cell receptor beta chains from one sample, sequenced in a study of blood T cells in healthy people across ages. TCRdb independently ran MiXCR on the 5' RACE reads; one entry per CDR3 protein. The sample shows roughly 790,000 distinct CDR3 sequences, about 42% of them seen only once. Sequencing was performed on blood. Source of these receptors: a woman aged 55-69 years in good health. Each CDR3 is given with its conserved first and last residue. A D gene is named only where the DNA matches it firmly. Size values are once, few and many counts, or a class for expanded clones, and some rows have none.

>NA|15|TRBJ2-5|TRBD2|TRBV6-5
CASSLKAGVNGEQYF
TGTGCCAGCAGTTTAAAAGCGGGGGTTAACGGTGAGCAGTACTTC
>NA|11|TRBJ1-2|TRBD1|TRBV29-1
CSADRFTGYTF
TGCAGCGCGGACAGGTTTACTGGCTACACCTTC
>NA|19|TRBJ2-3|NA|TRBV6-2/TRBV6-3
CASSYSSNEVSSSWDTQYF
TGTGCCAGCAGTTACTCGAGTAACGAGGTCTCCTCGTCTTGGGATACGCAGTATTTT
>NA|15|TRBJ2-7|NA|TRBV3-1
CASSQDPGPSYEQYF
TGTGCCAGCAGCCAAGACCCGGGACCCTCCTACGAGCAGTACTTC
>once|17|TRBJ2-2|NA|TRBV6-5
CASSYSMSAANTGELFF
TGTGCCAGCAGTTACTCGATGAGCGCCGCGAACACCGGGGAGCTGTTTTTT
>NA|12|TRBJ1-1|NA|TRBV7-9
CASSLWGTEAFF
TGTGCCAGCAGCTTATGGGGGACTGAAGCTTTCTTT
>NA|13|TRBJ1-1|NA|TRBV7-2
CASSLTPRGEAFF
TGTGCCAGCAGCCTAACTCCCAGAGGTGAAGCTTTCTTT
>many|13|TRBJ1-2|TRBD1|TRBV6-5
CASSRTGENGYTF
TGTGCCAGCAGTCGGACAGGCGAGAATGGCTACACCTTC
>NA|16|TRBJ1-6|TRBD1|TRBV6-2/TRBV6-3
CASGQGGRFYNSPLHF
TGTGCCAGCGGACAGGGAGGGAGGTTCTATAATTCACCCCTCCACTTT
>many|15|TRBJ2-5|NA|TRBV4-3
CASSPAGGLQETQYF
TGCGCCAGCAGCCCAGCCGGCGGCCTACAGGAGACCCAGTACTTC
>NA|13|TRBJ1-1|NA|TRBV24-1
CATSNTRNTEAFF
TGTGCCACCAGTAACACAAGGAACACTGAAGCTTTCTTT
>NA|17|TRBJ1-2|NA|TRBV5-1
CASSYAPGRVEGDGYTF
TGCGCCAGCAGCTACGCCCCGGGACGGGTCGAGGGAGATGGCTACACCTTC
>NA|11|TRBJ2-1|NA|TRBV7-2
CASSALREQFF
TGTGCCAGCAGCGCCTTAAGGGAGCAGTTCTTC
>many|12|TRBJ2-5|NA|TRBV2
CASSDRVETQYF
TGTGCCAGCAGCGACCGGGTTGAGACCCAGTACTTC